This TCR beta chain was identified in a study of post-analysis software for immune sequencing data. Study in general: Clinical courses comprised relapsing-remitting, secondary progressive and progressive-relapsing multiple sclerosis.

Per germline, CDR1 SGHTA and CDR2 FQGNSA. This CDR3 spans 14 amino acids. Unmatched junction bases numbered 5, after V lost 2 bases and J lost 5 bases. Study-wide points: F measure grouped same-batch samples tightly together. Comparison with controls showed significantly lower normalized Chao1 diversity in multiple sclerosis patients. Among 5 or 6 TRBV segments more frequent in patients than controls were TRBV5-6, TRBV5-1 and TRBV20-1.

In this sample, this clonotype turned up a few times. Its antigen is currently unknown. Each TCR beta cDNA library carried unique molecular identifiers. MiXCR, run by TCRdb on the PCR reads, gives a single entry per CDR3 protein. The table has 740,000 or so distinct CDR3 sequences, approximately 53% seen once. This clonotype was sampled from a girl aged 10 to 17 with multiple sclerosis. The V call is TRBV7-2, the J call TRBJ2-7; TRBD2 agrees at 8 bases. Sequenced sample: blood. The CDR3, as DNA: TGTGCCAGCAGCTTAACTAGCGGTGTCCACGAGCAGTACTTC. Residues: CASSLTSGVHEQYF.